This passage covers 10 T cell receptor beta chains from one sample sequenced in a study of cytomegalovirus exposure and HLA in healthy donors. With 60 Vbeta and 13 Jbeta primers, the PCR was carried out. Profiled with immunoSEQ multiplex PCR; TCRdb holds only in-frame clones, not every one. The data hold 150,000 to 200,000 clones, with 68% observed a single time. The sequencing input was PBMCs. These receptors were collected from a man in his fifties or sixties in good health and CMV-seronegative.

The sample holds a few counts of this clone. DNA of the CDR3: TGTGCCAGCAGTTGGGACAGTTCCTACGAGCAGTACTTC. Its protein product is CASSWDSSYEQYF. The rearrangement joins TRBV6-5 to TRBJ2-7; 7 bases line up with TRBD1. The CDR3 loop spans 13 amino acids. J was trimmed by 1 base and V by 4 bases; bases with no gene match: 1. In germline, CDR1 is MNHEY, CDR2 SVGAGI.

This sequence joins TRBV5-1 and TRBJ1-5, with 7 bases fitting TRBD1. Trimming took 0 bases from V and 1 from J; bases not matched to a gene: 4. In germline, CDR1 is SGHRS, CDR2 YFSETQ. The CDR3 runs to 16 residues. The CDR3 is CASSLEPTGSNQPQHF. CDR3 coding DNA: TGCGCCAGCAGCTTGGAGCCGACAGGGAGCAATCAGCCCCAGCATTTT.

This clone occurred a few times. The chain recombines TRBV2 with TRBJ1-1; TRBD1 aligns across 11 bases. With 0 bases clipped from V and 7 bases from J, the junction kept 7 bases outside the gene matches. This CDR3 is 16 amino acids long. Germline-derived CDR1 and CDR2 are SNHLY and FYNNEI. The CDR3 nucleotides read TGTGCCAGCAGTGAAGCCCTCGGACAGGGGGCAGATGAAGCTTTCTTT. This gives the protein CASSEALGQGADEAFF. Supplemented by reference TRBV2 and TRBJ1-1, the full variable domain reads EPEVTQTPSHQVTQMGQEVILRCVPISNHLYFYWYRQILGQKVEFLVSFYNNEISEKSEIFDDQFSVERPDGSNFTLKIRSTKLEDSAMYFCASSEALGQGADEAFFGQGTRLTVV.

This clone has only a few counts. The V gene is TRBV6-1, the J gene TRBJ2-2; D is possibly TRBD1 (6 bases). Trimming stripped 6 bases from V and 2 bases from J, with 10 bases between. CDR1 and CDR2 from the germline V gene are MNHNS and SASEGT. The CDR3 consists of 14 residues. CDR3 nucleotides: TGTGCCAGCAGACGACAGGTTAACACCGGGGAGCTGTTTTTT. Translated: CASRRQVNTGELFF.

V usage is TRBV18 and J usage is TRBJ2-5; TRBD2 might be the D (5 bases). The ends were cut back, 3 bases at V and 5 bases at J, with 10 bases in the middle. The CDR3 covers 13 residues. Looked up from germline, CDR1 is KGHSH and CDR2 is LQKENI. The CDR3 sequence is CASSPLPGETQYF. DNA for the CDR3: TGTGCCAGCTCACCCCTTCCGGGGGAGACCCAGTACTTC.

The rearrangement links TRBV5-1 to TRBJ2-7; D gene unclear. The V gene lost 0 bases and the J gene lost 0 bases, with 4 bases spanning the gap. Germline V gives CDR1 SGHRS, CDR2 YFSETQ. The CDR3 has 13 amino acids. The CDR3 sequence: CASSLAVSYEQYF. The CDR3 DNA reads as TGCGCCAGCAGCTTGGCAGTCTCCTACGAGCAGTACTTC.

V and J are TRBV7-2 and TRBJ1-2; 8 positions match TRBD1. V lost 3 bases, J lost 7 bases, and 13 bases stayed unmatched. CDR1 and CDR2 from the germline V gene are SGHTA and FQGNSA. CDR3 size: 16 residues. In nucleotides, the CDR3 is TGTGCCAGCAGCTTCACCGGGACAGGATTAGAGGGTGGCTACACCTTC. Its translation: CASSFTGTGLEGGYTF.

This chain connects TRBV11-2 to TRBJ2-1; D ambiguous. Germline values: CDR1 SGHAT, CDR2 FQNNGV. The ends were cut back, 0 bases at V and 0 bases at J, with 6 bases in the middle. CDR3 length: 15 amino acids. This CDR3 reads CASSLEGASYNEQFF. The CDR3 nucleotides read TGTGCCAGCAGCTTAGAAGGAGCCTCCTACAATGAGCAGTTCTTC.

This clone was seen only a few times. V gene TRBV5-1 combines with J gene TRBJ2-7; 8 positions match TRBD2. V shed 1 base, J shed 3 bases, and the junction held 6 bases outside the gene matches. In germline, CDR1 is SGHRS, CDR2 YFSETQ. This CDR3 is built from 15 residues. For the CDR3, the DNA is TGCGCCAGCAGCTTGCAAACTAGCGGTCTCTACGAGCAGTACTTC. It yields the protein CASSLQTSGLYEQYF. Combining the CDR3 with reference TRBV5-1 and TRBJ2-7 gives the whole variable domain KAGVTQTPRYLIKTRGQQVTLSCSPISGHRSVSWYQQTPGQGLQFLFEYFSETQRNKGNFPGRFSGRQFSNSRSEMNVSTLELGDSALYLCASSLQTSGLYEQYFGPGTRLTVT.

On this clone: This same CDR3 is encoded by further DNA sequences in the sample. This chain uses TRBV4-1 with TRBJ2-3; tentative D call: TRBD2 (5 bases). Germline CDR1 reads MGHRA; CDR2 reads YSYEKL. Trimming took 3 bases from V and 1 from J, leaving 11 bases between them. The CDR3 sequence is 15 residues long. Written as DNA, the CDR3 is TGCGCCAGCAGCCAGCCGGGGATGGGCACAGATACGCAGTATTTT. Residues: CASSQPGMGTDTQYF.